The T cell receptor beta chain under discussion was sequenced for a study of PD-1 blockade in classical Hodgkin lymphoma. The method was immunoSEQ multiplex PCR; TCRdb's version includes in-frame clones alone and lacks a portion of them. The sample consists of 80,000 to 95,000 clones, about 83% of them appearing once. Trimming removed 3 bases at V and 9 bases at J, with 12 bases between. The CDR3 consists of 13 residues. Per the germline V gene, CDR1 is ENHRY and CDR2 is SYGVKD. Study-level results: The baseline diversity of complete responders showed similarity to that of newly diagnosed patients. Nivolumab starters within 1 year of ASCT were excluded. At baseline, newly diagnosed patients reportedly showed less TCR diversity than healthy donors.

As for time point: cycle 4 day 1 (C4D1), after about 6 weeks of nivolumab. Each of the patients experienced relapse following autologous stem cell transplantation, and their brentuximab vedotin exposure differed. This clone came up once. The antigen remains undetermined. Source: peripheral blood mononuclear cells (PBMCs), taken before the fourth cycle of nivolumab. The rearrangement links TRBV10-3 to TRBJ2-1, with D possibly being TRBD1 (6 bases). The clonotype comes from a human donor with classical Hodgkin lymphoma. The CDR3 here is CAISDRGLGEQFF. The CDR3 DNA sequence: TGTGCCATCAGTGACAGGGGCCTCGGTGAGCAGTTCTTC.